Below are 9 T cell receptor beta chains sequenced from a single sample in a study of blood T cells in healthy people across ages. Sample-barcoded 5' priming and a J-beta primer mix drove a second PCR of roughly 6 to 12 cycles. One entry per CDR3 protein results from TCRdb running MiXCR on the 5' RACE reads. The sample includes approximately 1.5 million distinct CDR3 sequences, 42% seen only once; the top ten take about 4%. Material for sequencing was blood. The receptors come from a woman younger than 30 in good health.

In its sample, this clonotype was seen a few times. CDR3 sequence reads: CASSTPGQGSEKLFF. For the CDR3, the DNA is TGTGCCAGCAGCACACCGGGACAGGGGAGTGAAAAACTGTTTTTT. The chain links TRBV7-9 to TRBJ1-4; TRBD1 aligns across 10 bases. Germline V gene lookup returns CDR1 SEHNR and CDR2 FQNEAQ (reference sequence). V was pared by 5 bases and J by 7 bases, with 7 bases of the junction left unmatched. The CDR3 spans 15 residues.

The chain joins TRBV27 to TRBJ2-5; D gene uncertain. With the DNA end fitting TRBJ2-7 better, the J assignment may be wrong. The germline gives CDR1 MNHEY, CDR2 SMNVEV (reference sequence). The CDR3 length is 14 residues. CDR3 nucleotide sequence: TGTGCCAGCGGTTGGGCCGGGCCGGTCTACGAGCAGTACTTC. It yields the protein CASGWAGPVYEQYF.

J is TRBJ1-5 and V is TRBV7-8; 7 bases line up with TRBD1. The CDR3 extends over 15 amino acids. Germline V CDR1 and CDR2: SGHVS, FQNEAQ. V trimming: 5 bases; J trimming: 2 bases; junction bases outside the gene matches: 6. CDR3 residues: CASSPTGRGNQPQHF. The CDR3 DNA sequence: TGTGCCAGCAGCCCGACAGGGAGAGGCAATCAGCCCCAGCATTTT.

J is TRBJ1-2 and V is TRBV29-1; D is undetermined. The CDR3 sequence is 15 residues long. CDR1 and CDR2 from the germline V gene are SQVTM and ANQGSEA. V lost 2 bases, J lost 8 bases, and 21 bases lay in between. The CDR3 region has the DNA TGCAGCGTTGAAACGTTCTACACCCGACTTGGGGGCTACACCTTC. This sequence encodes CSVETFYTRLGGYTF.

This clonotype was counted only a few times. The chain combines TRBV29-1 with TRBJ1-2, with 11 bases identical to TRBD1. The CDR3 loop spans 15 amino acids. The V and J ends lost 6 bases and 3 bases, in that order; junction bases with no gene match: 9. Germline values: CDR1 SQVTM, CDR2 ANQGSEA. The CDR3 protein is CSVNRDRGSDYGYTF. In nucleotides, the CDR3 is TGCAGCGTGAACCGGGACAGGGGGAGTGACTATGGCTACACCTTC.

This clonotype was counted between two and nine times. The junction and the germline gene differ at one end; a read error may be behind it. V and J are TRBV30 and TRBJ1-2; D not resolved. This CDR3 is 11 amino acids long. Per germline, CDR1 GTSNPN and CDR2 SVGIG (reference sequence). The CDR3 coding sequence is TGTGCCGGGAGTCGGGACTATGGCTACACCTTC. This sequence encodes CAGSRDYGYTF.

This chain uses TRBV20-1 with TRBJ1-2, with 8 bases identical to TRBD1. The CDR3 is 15 amino acids. V dropped 0 bases and J dropped 4; count of bases not matched to a gene: 7. The germline V gene has CDR1 DFQATT and CDR2 SNEGSKA (reference sequence). This chain's CDR3 is CSAREDRAGLYGYTF. The CDR3 DNA follows: TGCAGTGCTAGAGAGGACAGGGCCGGCCTCTATGGCTACACCTTC.

This clonotype was detected a few times. V and J are TRBV25-1 and TRBJ2-1, with D perhaps TRBD2 (6 bases). Trimming took off 2 bases at V and 10 bases at J, with 15 bases between the two ends. The CDR3 totals 14 residues. From germline, CDR1 is MGHDK and CDR2 SYGVNS. CDR3: CASSELAGGWEQFF. CDR3 nucleotide sequence: TGTGCCAGCAGTGAACTAGCCGGGGGTTGGGAGCAGTTCTTC.

The chain combines TRBV29-1 with TRBJ2-4, with 7 bases identical to TRBD2. The closer fit of TRBJ2-7 to the DNA end suggests the J call may be wrong. The CDR3 has 13 residues. The germline V gene encodes CDR1 SQVTM and CDR2 ANQGSEA. CDR3 sequence (DNA): TGCAGCGTCCAAGGGAGGGGCCCGTACGAGCAGTACTTC. It translates to CSVQGRGPYEQYF.